This is a list of T cell receptor beta chains from one sample in a study of blood T cell repertoires in COVID-19. Clones were read by immunoSEQ multiplex PCR, and TCRdb kept only the in-frame ones, dropping some. The sample holds 25,000 to 30,000 clones; around 88% are singletons and the top ten take 15% to 20%. The material sequenced was peripheral blood. All receptors come from a man in his 70s with acute or convalescent COVID-19. Both conserved end residues are part of each CDR3. D genes are given only for firm matches. The listing skips clone size in some rows; elsewhere it reads once, few, many or a size class.

CDR3 | DNA | D | J | size | V
CASSPLGRDTGELFF | TGTGCCAGCAGCCCGTTGGGGCGAGACACCGGGGAGCTGTTTTTT | NA | TRBJ2-2 | NA | TRBV11-1
CASSRTGNYGYTF | TGTGCCAGCAGTCGGACAGGAAACTATGGCTACACCTTC | TRBD1 | TRBJ1-2 | once | TRBV6-5
CASRQGQYEQYF | TGTGCCAGCAGACAGGGACAGTACGAGCAGTACTTC | TRBD1 | TRBJ2-7 | NA | TRBV28
CASSPLAGGNTGELFF | TGTGCCAGCAGCCCACTAGCGGGAGGGAACACCGGGGAGCTGTTTTTT | TRBD2 | TRBJ2-2 | NA | TRBV13
CASSLGDRAAYEQYF | TGTGCCAGCAGTTTAGGGGACAGGGCAGCCTACGAGCAGTACTTC | TRBD1 | TRBJ2-7 | NA | TRBV28
CASSRTGTRMDTQYF | TGCGCCAGCAGCCGGACGGGTACTAGGATGGATACGCAGTATTTT | NA | TRBJ2-3 | medium-sized | TRBV4-1
CASRGHGLDTQYF | TGTGCCAGCAGGGGACACGGGTTAGATACGCAGTATTTT | NA | TRBJ2-3 | NA | TRBV6-5
CASSLEWTTSGETQYF | TGTGCCAGCAGCTTAGAGTGGACTACATCCGGAGAGACCCAGTACTTC | NA | TRBJ2-5 | NA | TRBV7-6
CASSRDLGLYNEQFF | TGTGCCAGCAGCCGAGATTTGGGACTTTACAATGAGCAGTTCTTC | NA | TRBJ2-1 | once | TRBV7-3
CSASNRGNFAGAEAFF | TGCAGTGCTAGTAACCGAGGAAACTTCGCCGGCGCTGAAGCTTTCTTT | NA | TRBJ1-1 | NA | TRBV20-1
CASSQDSVPYSYEQYF | TGCGCCAGCAGCCAAGATAGTGTTCCGTACTCCTACGAGCAGTACTTC | NA | TRBJ2-7 | NA | TRBV4-3
CASSLSGLADYEQYF | TGTGCCAGCAGCCTTTCGGGACTAGCCGACTACGAGCAGTACTTC | TRBD2 | TRBJ2-7 | once | TRBV9
CASLPSVADTQYF | TGTGCCAGCCTACCTTCTGTGGCAGATACGCAGTATTTT | NA | TRBJ2-3 | NA | TRBV11-2
CASSGGQNPKSSTDTQYF | TGTGCCAGCAGTGGGGGACAGAATCCAAAATCTAGCACAGATACGCAGTATTTT | TRBD1 | TRBJ2-3 | NA | TRBV6-1
CSVGMGTGEGMNTEAFF | TGCAGCGTTGGTATGGGGACAGGGGAGGGCATGAACACTGAAGCTTTCTTT | TRBD1 | TRBJ1-1 | NA | TRBV29-1
CASSPYLLSTDTQYF | TGTGCCAGCAGCCCGTATTTACTCAGCACAGATACGCAGTATTTT | NA | TRBJ2-3 | NA | TRBV5-6
CASSLVSPSGTDTQYF | TGTGCCAGCAGTCTGGTGAGCCCAAGCGGCACAGATACGCAGTATTTT | NA | TRBJ2-3 | NA | TRBV28
CASSEEGPRHLGGNTIYF | TGTGCCAGCAGTGAAGAGGGTCCTAGACATCTGGGGGGGAACACCATATATTTT | NA | TRBJ1-3 | NA | TRBV2
CASSDPGQGWTEAFF | TGTGCCAGCAGTGATCCGGGACAGGGGTGGACTGAAGCTTTCTTT | TRBD1 | TRBJ1-1 | NA | TRBV25-1
CASSQEGRSPLHF | TGTGCCAGCAGCCAAGAGGGGAGATCACCCCTCCACTTT | NA | TRBJ1-6 | NA | TRBV3-1/TRBV3-2
CASSVGIDTQYF | TGTGCCAGCAGCGTAGGTATAGATACGCAGTATTTT | NA | TRBJ2-3 | NA | TRBV9
CASGRLAGGGEQFF | TGTGCCAGCGGGAGACTAGCGGGAGGGGGTGAGCAGTTCTTC | TRBD2 | TRBJ2-1 | NA | TRBV2
CASSNLAGLTDTQYF | TGTGCCAGTAGTAATCTAGCGGGCCTCACAGATACGCAGTATTTT | TRBD2 | TRBJ2-3 | NA | TRBV19
CASSVVGDPYEQYF | TGTGCCAGCAGCGTAGTAGGGGATCCCTACGAGCAGTACTTC | NA | TRBJ2-7 | NA | TRBV9
CASSYSGTGTDTQYF | TGTGCCAGCAGTTACTCCGGGACAGGGACAGATACGCAGTATTTT | TRBD1 | TRBJ2-3 | few | TRBV6-5
CASSTPQASELGNTIYF | TGTGCCAGCAGTACCCCACAGGCCAGCGAGCTTGGAAACACCATATATTTT | NA | TRBJ1-3 | NA | TRBV6-2/TRBV6-3
CASSPRAGDNYGYTF | TGTGCCAGCTCACCACGGGCAGGGGATAACTATGGCTACACCTTC | NA | TRBJ1-2 | NA | TRBV18
CASSQAGTATYGYTF | TGTGCCAGCAGCCAAGCCGGGACAGCCACTTATGGCTACACCTTC | TRBD1 | TRBJ1-2 | NA | TRBV14
CASSPQGPTNTGELFF | TGTGCCAGCAGCCCACAGGGGCCGACGAACACCGGGGAGCTGTTTTTT | TRBD1 | TRBJ2-2 | NA | TRBV11-3
CASSPGTSVSEQFF | TGTGCCAGCAGCCCAGGGACTAGCGTCAGTGAGCAGTTCTTC | TRBD2 | TRBJ2-1 | medium-sized | TRBV9
CASSPRGGGDSPLHF | TGCGCCAGCAGCCCCCGCGGAGGTGGCGACTCACCCCTCCACTTT | NA | TRBJ1-6 | few | TRBV5-1
CASSSRLTGSFGEQYF | TGTGCCAGCAGTTCCCGGCTTACAGGGAGTTTTGGCGAGCAGTACTTC | NA | TRBJ2-7 | NA | TRBV27
CASSLAQAGNTIYF | TGTGCCAGCAGCTTAGCGCAGGCTGGAAACACCATATATTTT | NA | TRBJ1-3 | NA | TRBV7-2
CASSPDRGSEKKLFF | TGTGCCAGCTCACCAGACAGGGGTAGTGAGAAAAAACTGTTTTTT | TRBD1 | TRBJ1-4 | NA | TRBV18
CASSPTGYEQYF | TGTGCCAGCAGTCCGACGGGGTACGAGCAGTACTTC | NA | TRBJ2-7 | NA | TRBV7-9
CAGQQGLANYGYTF | TGTGCCGGCCAACAGGGTTTAGCTAACTATGGCTACACCTTC | NA | TRBJ1-2 | NA | TRBV25-1
CATSDPGQGGNNEQFF | TGTGCCACCAGTGACCCTGGACAGGGTGGGAACAATGAGCAGTTCTTC | TRBD1 | TRBJ2-1 | NA | TRBV24-1
CASSSNRGGNEQFF | TGTGCCAGCTCGTCTAACAGGGGCGGCAATGAGCAGTTCTTC | TRBD1 | TRBJ2-1 | NA | TRBV18
CASSLAGSYNEQFF | TGTGCCAGCAGCTTGGCAGGCTCCTACAATGAGCAGTTCTTC | NA | TRBJ2-1 | NA | TRBV7-9
CASSGIDRGLYSNQPQHF | TGTGCCAGTAGTGGGATAGACAGAGGATTATATAGCAATCAGCCCCAGCATTTT | NA | TRBJ1-5 | NA | TRBV19
CASRPMTGNYYGYTF | TGTGCCAGTAGACCTATGACAGGAAACTACTATGGCTACACCTTC | NA | TRBJ1-2 | once | TRBV19
CASSDGRHRDTQYF | TGTGCCAGCAGCGACGGCAGACACAGGGATACGCAGTATTTT | NA | TRBJ2-3 | NA | TRBV6-5
CASSLTSGYTGELFF | TGTGCCAGCAGCTTAACTAGCGGCTACACCGGGGAGCTGTTTTTT | NA | TRBJ2-2 | NA | TRBV7-3
CASSLPGGDYGYTF | TGTGCCAGCAGCTTGCCAGGGGGCGACTATGGCTACACCTTC | TRBD1 | TRBJ1-2 | NA | TRBV5-4